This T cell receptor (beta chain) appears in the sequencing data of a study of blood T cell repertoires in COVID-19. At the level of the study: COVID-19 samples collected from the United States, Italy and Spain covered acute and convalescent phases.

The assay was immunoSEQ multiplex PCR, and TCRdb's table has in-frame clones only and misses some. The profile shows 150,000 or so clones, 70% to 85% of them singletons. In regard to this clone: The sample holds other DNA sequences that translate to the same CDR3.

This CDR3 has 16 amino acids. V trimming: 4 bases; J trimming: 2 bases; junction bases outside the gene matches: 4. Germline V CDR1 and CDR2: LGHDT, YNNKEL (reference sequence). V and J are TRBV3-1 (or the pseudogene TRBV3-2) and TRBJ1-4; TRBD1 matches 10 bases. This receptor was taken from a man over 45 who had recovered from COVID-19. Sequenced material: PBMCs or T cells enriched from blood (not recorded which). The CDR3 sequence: CASSRGTGATNEKLFF. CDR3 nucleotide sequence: TGTGCCAGCAGCCGCGGGACAGGGGCGACTAATGAAAAACTGTTTTTT.